Sequencing of this T cell receptor (beta chain) was carried out in a study of blood T cells in healthy people across ages. General study results and limits: PBMCs that were unsorted prevented a conclusive naive versus antigen-experienced comparison. The authors considered diversity estimates from one million T cells to be underestimates.

As to this clonotype: No antigen is known for it. A junction boundary mismatches the germline segment, possibly from a read error.

Donors were systemically healthy Caucasian individuals from Russia aged roughly 6 to 90 years. It was with a sample-barcoded 5' primer and a J-beta primer mix that a second PCR of about 6 to 11 cycles was run. TCRdb ran MiXCR on the 5' RACE reads and lists one entry per CDR3 protein. The sample lists almost 800,000 distinct CDR3 sequences, about three fifths occurring once. This CDR3 comprises 13 residues. Germline CDR1 and CDR2: KGHSH and LQKENI. The chain is built from TRBV18 and TRBJ2-1; D gene ambiguous. The origin of this receptor is a man younger than 40 in good health. The specimen sequenced was blood. In DNA, the CDR3 is TGTGCCAACTCACCATACATTGCTCGTGAGCAGTTCTTC. Translating gives CANSPYIAREQFF. Together with reference TRBV18 and TRBJ2-1, the CDR3 gives the full variable domain: NAGVMQNPRHLVRRRGQEARLRCSPMKGHSHVYWYRQLPEEGLKFMVYLQKENIIDESGMPKERFSAEFPKEGPSILRIQQVVRGDSAAYFCANSPYIAREQFFGPGTRLTVL.